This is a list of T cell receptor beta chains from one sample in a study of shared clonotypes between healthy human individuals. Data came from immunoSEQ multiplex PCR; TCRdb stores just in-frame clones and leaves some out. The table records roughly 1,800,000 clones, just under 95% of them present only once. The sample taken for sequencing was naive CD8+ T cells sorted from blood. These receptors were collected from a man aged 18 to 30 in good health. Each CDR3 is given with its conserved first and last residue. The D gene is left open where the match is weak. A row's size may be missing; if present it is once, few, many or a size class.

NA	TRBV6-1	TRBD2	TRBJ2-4	TGTGCCAGCAGTGAAGCGCGAAGGACTAGACAAAACATTCAGTACTTC	CASSEARRTRQNIQYF
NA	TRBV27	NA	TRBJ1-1	TGTGCCAGTTTAGACGGCCTCCGGGCTGAAGCTTTCTTT	CASLDGLRAEAFF
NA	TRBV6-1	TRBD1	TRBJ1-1	TGTGCCAGCAGTGAAGCTACAGGGGTGGCCGCTGAAGCTTTCTTT	CASSEATGVAAEAFF
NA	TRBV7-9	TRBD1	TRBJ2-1	TGTGCCAGCAGCTACCGGACAGGGGCTTACAATGAGCAGTTCTTC	CASSYRTGAYNEQFF
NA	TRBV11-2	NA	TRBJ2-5	TGTGCCAGCAGCTTAGGACCCCCCTCGGCGATTCCGGAGACCCAGTACTTC	CASSLGPPSAIPETQYF
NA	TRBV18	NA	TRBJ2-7	TGTGCCAGCTCAGGGTTTTCGATAGACAGGATAGCCTACGAGCAGTACTTC	CASSGFSIDRIAYEQYF
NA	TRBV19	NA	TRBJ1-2	TGTGCCAGTAGTACGAGGAACCCTTACTATGGCTACACCTTC	CASSTRNPYYGYTF
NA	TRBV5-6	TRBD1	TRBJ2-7	TGTGCCAGCAGCTTGGACTGGACAGGGTCCTACGAGCAGTACTTC	CASSLDWTGSYEQYF
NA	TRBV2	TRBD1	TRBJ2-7	TGTGCCAGCAGAGAGGACAGGTACGAGCAGTACTTC	CASREDRYEQYF
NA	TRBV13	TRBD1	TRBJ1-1	TGTGCCAGCAGCAGCAGACAGGGGGAGACTGAAGCTTTCTTT	CASSSRQGETEAFF
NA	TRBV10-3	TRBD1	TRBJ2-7	TGTGCCATCAGTGGACGGGACAGGGACTACTACGAGCAGTACTTC	CAISGRDRDYYEQYF
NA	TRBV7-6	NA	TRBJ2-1	TGTGCCAGCAGCTTATGGGCAGGGGTGAATGAGCAGTTCTTC	CASSLWAGVNEQFF
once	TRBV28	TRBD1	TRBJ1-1	TGTGCCAGCAGTTTCAGCCCGGGACAGGGGGAAATGAACACTGAAGCTTTCTTT	CASSFSPGQGEMNTEAFF
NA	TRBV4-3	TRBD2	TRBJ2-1	TGCGCCAGCAGCCAAGATACCGGGACTAGCGGGCTTAGCTCCTACAATGAGCAGTTCTTC	CASSQDTGTSGLSSYNEQFF
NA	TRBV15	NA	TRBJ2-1	TGTGCCACCACCATGGGGAACCTCAATGAGCAGTTCTTC	CATTMGNLNEQFF
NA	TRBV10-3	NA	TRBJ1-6	TGTGCCATCGCGGGAGGGAGCTCCTATAATTCACCCCTCCACTTT	CAIAGGSSYNSPLHF
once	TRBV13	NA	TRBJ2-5	TGTGCCAGCAGGCGAACCAAAGAGGGGGAAGAGACCCAGTACTTC	CASRRTKEGEETQYF
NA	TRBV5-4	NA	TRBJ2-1	TGTGCCAGCAGCTCCGATTTGGCGGGGCAGTTCTTC	CASSSDLAGQFF
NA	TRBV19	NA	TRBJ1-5	TGTGCCACCACCGAAGGCGGCAATCAGCCCCAGCATTTT	CATTEGGNQPQHF
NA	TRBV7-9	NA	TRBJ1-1	TGTGCCAGCAGCTTGTACAGGGACACTGAAGCTTTCTTT	CASSLYRDTEAFF
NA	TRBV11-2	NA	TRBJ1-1	TGTGCCAGCAGCCCCGGGGGCTGGACTGAAGCTTTCTTT	CASSPGGWTEAFF
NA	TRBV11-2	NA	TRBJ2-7	TGTGCCAGCAGCTTTGGCGAAGGCTACGAGCAGTACTTC	CASSFGEGYEQYF
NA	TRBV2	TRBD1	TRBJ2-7	TGTGCCAGCAGTACGACAGGGATAACCTACGAGCAGTACTTC	CASSTTGITYEQYF
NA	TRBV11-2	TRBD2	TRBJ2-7	TGTGCCAGCAGCTTAGACCTAGCGGGAGGATCCTACTCCTACGAGCAGTACTTC	CASSLDLAGGSYSYEQYF
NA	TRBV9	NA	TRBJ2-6	TGTGCCAGCAGCGTAACAGGCTCTGGGGCCAACGTCCTGACTTTC	CASSVTGSGANVLTF
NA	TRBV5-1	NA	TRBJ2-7	TGCGCCAGCAGCTTGTTCGACGAGGACTACGAGCAGTACTTC	CASSLFDEDYEQYF
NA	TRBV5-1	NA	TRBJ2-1	TGCGCCAGCAGCTGGCGTAGCGGACCAAATGAGCAGTTCTTC	CASSWRSGPNEQFF
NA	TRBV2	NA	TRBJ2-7	TGTGCCAGCAGTGAAGCTAGTTCCTACGAGCAGTACTTC	CASSEASSYEQYF
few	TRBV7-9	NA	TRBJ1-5	TGTGCCAGCAGCTTAGGAGGTCAGCCCCAGCATTTT	CASSLGGQPQHF
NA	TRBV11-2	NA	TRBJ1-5	TGTGCCAGCAGCCCCGTCGGGAGGGGCAATCAGCCCCAGCATTTT	CASSPVGRGNQPQHF
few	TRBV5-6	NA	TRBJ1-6	TGTGCCAGCAGCTCCCAGGAGGATTCACCCCTCCACTTT	CASSSQEDSPLHF
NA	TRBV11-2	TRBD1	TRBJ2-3	TGTGCCAGCAGCGACAGGGACACAGATACGCAGTATTTT	CASSDRDTDTQYF
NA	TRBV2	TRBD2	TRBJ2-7	TGTGCCAACCTGGGGGTAGCGGGGTCGGCCGTCGACGAGCAGTACTTC	CANLGVAGSAVDEQYF
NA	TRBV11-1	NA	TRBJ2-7	TGTGCCAGCAGCCCGACCGACCGAGGTGGGGCCTACGAGCAGTACTTC	CASSPTDRGGAYEQYF
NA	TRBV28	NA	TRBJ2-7	TGTGCCAGCAGTCCCCCGGGGGAGGGGGGCCACGAGCAGTACTTC	CASSPPGEGGHEQYF
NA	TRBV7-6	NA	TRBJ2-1	TGTGCCAGCAGTGGGGAGAACTACAATGAGCAGTTCTTC	CASSGENYNEQFF
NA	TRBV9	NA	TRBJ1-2	TGTGCCAGCAGCGTGAGTCCCACGGGCTACACCTTC	CASSVSPTGYTF
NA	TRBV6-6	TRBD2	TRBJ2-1	TGTGCCAGCAGTTACACCCTAGCGGGAGGGCCAATTGAGCAGTTCTTC	CASSYTLAGGPIEQFF
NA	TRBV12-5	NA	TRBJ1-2	TGTGCTAGTGGTTCCTCTTACGACCCTGAATTGGGGTATGGCTACACCTTC	CASGSSYDPELGYGYTF
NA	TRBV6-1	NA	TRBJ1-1	TGTGCCAGCATAACAGGTCAGCGGACTGAAGCTTTCTTT	CASITGQRTEAFF
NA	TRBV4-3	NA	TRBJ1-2	TGCGCCAGCAGCCCCCGGGACGGGGCTAACTATGGCTACACCTTC	CASSPRDGANYGYTF